The present TCR beta chain was sequenced within a study of blood T cell repertoires in COVID-19. Study as a whole: The United States, Italy and Spain supplied acute and convalescent COVID-19 samples. The cDNA or gDNA used as material had been derived from T cells, B-cell-depleted T cells, or PBMCs.

Original handling: Amplification of reference gene primers provided the estimated nucleated cell counts. Libraries were prepared by immunoSEQ multiplex PCR; TCRdb keeps only in-frame clonotypes and omits some of them. Clone size and the V and J calls come from that table; the DNA yielded D and trimming. This table holds under 50,000 clones, 90% found once. The germline gives CDR1 DFQATT, CDR2 SNEGSKA (reference sequence). V shed 3 bases and J 5 bases; nucleotides not matched to a gene: 7. The CDR3 loop spans 15 amino acids. This clonotype was obtained from a man aged 65 to 79 with active COVID-19. The sample taken for sequencing was peripheral blood. This chain joins TRBV20-1 and TRBJ2-2; 9 nucleotides match TRBD2. The CDR3 protein is CSASRLAGRTGELFF. The CDR3 DNA reads as TGCAGTGCTAGTCGGCTAGCGGGACGAACCGGGGAGCTGTTTTTT.